This entry concerns a single T cell receptor (beta chain). The data stem from a study of blood T cell repertoires in COVID-19. Overall study: The study drew acute and convalescent COVID-19 samples from the United States, Italy and Spain.

Cohort allocation depended upon clinical history that participants reported. Two negative PCRs, clearance, or symptom resolution were required of recovered Cohort 3 donors. The CDR3 spans 15 residues. V dropped 2 bases and J dropped 5 bases, with 15 bases sitting between them. CDR1 and CDR2 (germline): MNHEY, SVGAGI. Study processing details: Counts of nucleated cells, estimated from reference gene primer amplification, were obtained. The repertoire was sequenced with immunoSEQ multiplex PCR; TCRdb's copy has only in-frame clones and lacks some. D and trimming come from the DNA, and the V and J calls and clone size come from that table. The top ten clones hold approximately 2% of a sample with roughly 250,000 clones, approximately 90% of them seen once.

The receptor was isolated from a woman aged 18-35 years who had recovered from COVID-19. The sample consisted of PBMCs or T cells enriched from blood (not recorded which). The rearrangement links TRBV6-5 to TRBJ1-2, with D unresolved. As DNA, the CDR3 is TGTGCCAGCAGTTACGAGTCAGAGGGTTGGTATGGCTACACCTTC. This translates into CASSYESEGWYGYTF.